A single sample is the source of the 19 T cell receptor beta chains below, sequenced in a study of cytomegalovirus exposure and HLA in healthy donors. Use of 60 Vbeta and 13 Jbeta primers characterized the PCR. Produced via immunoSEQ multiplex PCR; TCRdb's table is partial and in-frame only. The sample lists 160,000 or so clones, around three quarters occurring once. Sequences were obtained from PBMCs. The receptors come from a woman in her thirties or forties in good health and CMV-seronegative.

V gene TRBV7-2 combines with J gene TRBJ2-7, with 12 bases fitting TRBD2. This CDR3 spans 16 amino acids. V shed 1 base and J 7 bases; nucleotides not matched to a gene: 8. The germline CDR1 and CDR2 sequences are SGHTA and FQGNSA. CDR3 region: CASSLDSSGGAGEQYF. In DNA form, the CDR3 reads TGTGCCAGCAGCTTAGATTCTAGCGGGGGGGCTGGAGAGCAGTACTTC.

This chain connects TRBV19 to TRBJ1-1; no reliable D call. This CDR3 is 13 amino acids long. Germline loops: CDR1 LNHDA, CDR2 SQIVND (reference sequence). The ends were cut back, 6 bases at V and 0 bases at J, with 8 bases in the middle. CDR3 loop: CASRLTVNTEAFF. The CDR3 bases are TGTGCCAGTAGATTAACAGTGAACACTGAAGCTTTCTTT.

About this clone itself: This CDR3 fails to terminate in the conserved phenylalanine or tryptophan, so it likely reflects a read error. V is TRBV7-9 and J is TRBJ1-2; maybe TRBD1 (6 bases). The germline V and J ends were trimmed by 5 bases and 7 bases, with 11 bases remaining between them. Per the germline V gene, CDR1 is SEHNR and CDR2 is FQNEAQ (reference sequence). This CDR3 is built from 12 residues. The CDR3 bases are TGTGCCAGCAGCCACGGCAGGGGTGGCTACACCTCC. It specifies CASSHGRGGYTS.

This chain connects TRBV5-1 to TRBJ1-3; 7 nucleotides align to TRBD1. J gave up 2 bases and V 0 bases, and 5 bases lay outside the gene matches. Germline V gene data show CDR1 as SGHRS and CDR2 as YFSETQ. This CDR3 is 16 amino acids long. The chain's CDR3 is CASSLGQGEAGNTIYF. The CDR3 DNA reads TGCGCCAGCAGCTTGGGACAGGGTGAAGCTGGAAACACCATATATTTT.

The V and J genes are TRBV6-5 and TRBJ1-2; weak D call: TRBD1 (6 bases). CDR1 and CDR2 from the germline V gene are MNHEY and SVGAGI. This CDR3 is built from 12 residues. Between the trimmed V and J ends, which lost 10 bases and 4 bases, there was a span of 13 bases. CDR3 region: CAILDRIYGYTF. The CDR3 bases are TGTGCCATACTGGACAGAATCTATGGCTACACCTTC.

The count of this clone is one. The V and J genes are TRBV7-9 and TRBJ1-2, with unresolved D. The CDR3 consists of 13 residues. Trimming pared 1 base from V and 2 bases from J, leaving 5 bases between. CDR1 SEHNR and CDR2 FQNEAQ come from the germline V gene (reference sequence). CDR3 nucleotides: TGTGCCAGCAGCTTAGTGCAGAACTATGGCTACACCTTC. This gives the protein CASSLVQNYGYTF.

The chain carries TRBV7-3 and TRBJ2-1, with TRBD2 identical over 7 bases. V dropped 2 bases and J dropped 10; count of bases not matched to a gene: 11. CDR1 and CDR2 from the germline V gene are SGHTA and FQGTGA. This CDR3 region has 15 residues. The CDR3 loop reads CASSLVAGENREQFF. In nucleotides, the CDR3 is TGTGCCAGCAGCTTAGTGGCGGGGGAAAACAGGGAGCAGTTCTTC. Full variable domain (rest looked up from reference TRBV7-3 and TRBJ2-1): GAGVSQTPSNKVTEKGKYVELRCDPISGHTALYWYRQSLGQGPEFLIYFQGTGAADDSGLPNDRFFAVRPEGSVSTLKIQRTERGDSAVYLCASSLVAGENREQFFGPGTRLTVL.

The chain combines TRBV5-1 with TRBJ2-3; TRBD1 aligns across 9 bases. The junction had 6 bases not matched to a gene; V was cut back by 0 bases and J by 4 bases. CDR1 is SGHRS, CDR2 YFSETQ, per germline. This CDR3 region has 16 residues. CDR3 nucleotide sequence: TGCGCCAGCAGCTTGGATCCGGGACAGGGATCAGATACGCAGTATTTT. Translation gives CASSLDPGQGSDTQYF.

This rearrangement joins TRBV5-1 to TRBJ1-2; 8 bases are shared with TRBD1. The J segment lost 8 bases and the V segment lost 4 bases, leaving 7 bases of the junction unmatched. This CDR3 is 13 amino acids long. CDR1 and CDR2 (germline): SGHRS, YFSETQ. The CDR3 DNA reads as TGCGCCAGCAGCCTAGGACAGGGTGTCGGCTACACCTTC. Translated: CASSLGQGVGYTF.

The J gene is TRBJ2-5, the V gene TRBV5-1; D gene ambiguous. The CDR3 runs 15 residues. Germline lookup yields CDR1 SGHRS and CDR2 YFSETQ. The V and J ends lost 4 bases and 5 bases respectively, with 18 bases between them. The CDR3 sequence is CASSPGGSAGETQYF. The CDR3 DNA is TGCGCCAGCAGCCCTGGTGGGTCGGCCGGGGAGACCCAGTACTTC.

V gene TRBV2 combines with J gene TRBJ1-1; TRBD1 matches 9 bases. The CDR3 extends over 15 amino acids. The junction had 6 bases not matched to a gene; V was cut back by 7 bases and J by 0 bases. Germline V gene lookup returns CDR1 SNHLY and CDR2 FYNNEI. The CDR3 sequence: CASKDRGLLNTEAFF. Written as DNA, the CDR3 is TGTGCCAGCAAGGACAGGGGATTGCTGAACACTGAAGCTTTCTTT. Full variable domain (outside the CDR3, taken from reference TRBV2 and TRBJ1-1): EPEVTQTPSHQVTQMGQEVILRCVPISNHLYFYWYRQILGQKVEFLVSFYNNEISEKSEIFDDQFSVERPDGSNFTLKIRSTKLEDSAMYFCASKDRGLLNTEAFFGQGTRLTVV.

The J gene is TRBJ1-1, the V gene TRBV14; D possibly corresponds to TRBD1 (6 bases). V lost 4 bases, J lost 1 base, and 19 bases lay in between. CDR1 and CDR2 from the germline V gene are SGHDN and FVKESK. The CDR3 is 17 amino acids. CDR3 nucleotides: TGTGCCAGCAGCCTCAATGCACCCCGGGACAAGAACACTGAAGCTTTCTTT. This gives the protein CASSLNAPRDKNTEAFF.

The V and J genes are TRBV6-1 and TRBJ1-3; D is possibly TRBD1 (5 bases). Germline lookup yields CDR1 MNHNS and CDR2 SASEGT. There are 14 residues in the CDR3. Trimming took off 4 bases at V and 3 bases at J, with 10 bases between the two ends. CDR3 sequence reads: CASSATGSGNTIYF. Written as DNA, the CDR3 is TGTGCCAGCAGTGCTACAGGAAGTGGAAACACCATATATTTT.

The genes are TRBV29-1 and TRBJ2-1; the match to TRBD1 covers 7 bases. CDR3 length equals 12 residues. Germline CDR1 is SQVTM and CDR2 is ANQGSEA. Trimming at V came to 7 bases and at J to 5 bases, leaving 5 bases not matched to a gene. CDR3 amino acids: CSAGQVNNEQFF. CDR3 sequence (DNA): TGCAGCGCCGGACAGGTTAACAATGAGCAGTTCTTC.

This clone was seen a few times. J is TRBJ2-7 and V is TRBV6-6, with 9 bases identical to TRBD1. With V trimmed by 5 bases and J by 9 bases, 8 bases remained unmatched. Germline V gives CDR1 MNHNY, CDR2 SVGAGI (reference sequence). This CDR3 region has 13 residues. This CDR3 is CASSLRDRVLQYF. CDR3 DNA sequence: TGTGCCAGCAGTCTGCGGGACAGGGTTTTGCAGTACTTC.

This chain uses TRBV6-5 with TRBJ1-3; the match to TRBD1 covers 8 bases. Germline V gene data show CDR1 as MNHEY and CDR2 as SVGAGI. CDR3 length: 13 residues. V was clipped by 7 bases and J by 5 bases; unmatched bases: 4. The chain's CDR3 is CASTGQGRNTIYF. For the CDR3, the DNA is TGTGCCAGCACCGGACAGGGCCGAAACACCATATATTTT.

CDR3 sequence (DNA): TGTGCCAGCAGTTACGGGGTCGGGTCCCACGAGCAGTACTTC. Amino acids: CASSYGVGSHEQYF. V is TRBV28 and J is TRBJ2-7; D may be TRBD2 (5 bases). This CDR3 region has 14 residues. Germline assignment: CDR1 MDHEN and CDR2 SYDVKM. V was trimmed by 4 bases and J by 5 bases, leaving 15 bases between them.

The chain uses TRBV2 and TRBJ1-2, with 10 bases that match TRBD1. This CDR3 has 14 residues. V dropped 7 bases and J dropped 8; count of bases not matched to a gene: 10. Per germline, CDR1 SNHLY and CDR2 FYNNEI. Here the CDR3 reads CASKGQGSPGGYTF. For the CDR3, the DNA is TGTGCCAGCAAGGGACAGGGGAGTCCGGGAGGCTACACCTTC. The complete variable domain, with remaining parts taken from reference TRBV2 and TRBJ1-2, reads EPEVTQTPSHQVTQMGQEVILRCVPISNHLYFYWYRQILGQKVEFLVSFYNNEISEKSEIFDDQFSVERPDGSNFTLKIRSTKLEDSAMYFCASKGQGSPGGYTFGSGTRLTVV.

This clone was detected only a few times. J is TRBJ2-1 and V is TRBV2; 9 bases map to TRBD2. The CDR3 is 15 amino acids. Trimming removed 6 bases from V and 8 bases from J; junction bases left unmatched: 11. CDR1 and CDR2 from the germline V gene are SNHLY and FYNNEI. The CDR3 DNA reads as TGTGCCAGCAGGCCCCGCGGGGGGGCGAAGGATGAGCAGTTCTTC. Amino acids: CASRPRGGAKDEQFF.